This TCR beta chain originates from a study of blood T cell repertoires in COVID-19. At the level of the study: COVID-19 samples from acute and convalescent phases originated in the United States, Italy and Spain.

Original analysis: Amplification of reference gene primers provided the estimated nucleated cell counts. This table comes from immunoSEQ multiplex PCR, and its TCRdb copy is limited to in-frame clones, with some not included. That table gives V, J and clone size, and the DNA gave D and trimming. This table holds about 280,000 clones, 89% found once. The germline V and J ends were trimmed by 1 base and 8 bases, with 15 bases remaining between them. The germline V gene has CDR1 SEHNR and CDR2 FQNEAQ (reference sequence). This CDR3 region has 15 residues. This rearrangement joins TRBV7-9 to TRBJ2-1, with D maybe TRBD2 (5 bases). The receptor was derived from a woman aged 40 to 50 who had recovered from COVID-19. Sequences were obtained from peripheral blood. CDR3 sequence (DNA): TGTGCCAGCAGCTTAGGTGGGAGTACGTTGGATGAGCAGTTCTTC. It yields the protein CASSLGGSTLDEQFF.